Each of the 23 T cell receptor beta chains below was sequenced from the same sample in a study of cytomegalovirus exposure and HLA in healthy donors. PCR used 60 Vbeta primers and 13 Jbeta primers. Sequencing was performed with immunoSEQ multiplex PCR; in TCRdb, only in-frame clones are kept and a portion is missing. The sample includes approximately 150,000 clones, approximately 71% of them seen just once. Sequencing used PBMCs. The receptors stem from a woman under 30 in good health and CMV-seropositive.

This chain joins TRBV6-5 and TRBJ1-2; D ambiguous. Looked up from germline, CDR1 is MNHEY and CDR2 is SVGAGI. The CDR3 totals 16 residues. V was cut by 0 bases and J by 0 bases, with 11 bases left in between. This chain's CDR3 is CASSYSSLITNYGYTF. For the CDR3, the DNA is TGTGCCAGCAGTTACTCTTCTCTAATAACTAACTATGGCTACACCTTC.

CDR3 sequence reads: CASSQEQGASSPLHF. The CDR3 bases are TGCGCCAGCAGCCAAGAACAGGGGGCCTCCTCACCCCTCCACTTT. V is TRBV4-1 and J is TRBJ1-6; the match to TRBD1 covers 9 bases. Germline CDR1 MGHRA, CDR2 YSYEKL. The CDR3 runs 15 residues. Germline trimming cut 0 bases from V and 10 bases from J; bases unmatched to any gene: 4.

V and J are TRBV6-1 and TRBJ1-5; D ambiguous. V lost 4 bases, J lost 3 bases, and 10 bases lay in between. Germline V gives CDR1 MNHNS, CDR2 SASEGT. The length of the CDR3 is 14 residues. DNA for the CDR3: TGTGCCAGCAGTGTGACGGGTTACAATCAGCCCCAGCATTTT. It specifies CASSVTGYNQPQHF.

The chain couples TRBV19 to TRBJ1-1; a weak D match, TRBD1 (6 bases). The CDR3 runs to 15 residues. Trimming stripped 7 bases from V and 3 bases from J, with 18 bases between. Germline V gene data show CDR1 as LNHDA and CDR2 as SQIVND (reference sequence). Written as DNA, the CDR3 is TGTGCCAGTAACGGAGGACAGTCGAAGGACACTGAAGCTTTCTTT. Its protein product is CASNGGQSKDTEAFF.

The V and J genes are TRBV7-9 and TRBJ2-5; 7 bases fit TRBD2. CDR3 length: 16 residues. Losses at the gene ends were 4 bases for V and 1 base for J; bases not matched to a gene: 9. Germline lookup yields CDR1 SEHNR and CDR2 FQNEAQ (reference sequence). The CDR3 DNA reads as TGTGCCAGCAGCTCGGAGGGCGGCGGGGGCCAAGAGACCCAGTACTTC. Protein: CASSSEGGGGQETQYF.

This chain connects TRBV25-1 to TRBJ1-1; D might be TRBD1 (5 bases). The V end was cut by 2 bases, the J end by 3 bases, with 10 bases between. From germline, CDR1 is MGHDK and CDR2 SYGVNS. There are 14 residues in the CDR3. CDR3 coding DNA: TGTGCCAGCAGTGAAGTGACAGTGGACACTGAAGCTTTCTTT. It specifies CASSEVTVDTEAFF. The whole variable domain, filled in from reference TRBV25-1 and TRBJ1-1, reads EADIYQTPRYLVIGTGKKITLECSQTMGHDKMYWYQQDPGMELHLIHYSYGVNSTEKGDLSSESTVSRIRTEHFPLTLESARPSHTSQYLCASSEVTVDTEAFFGQGTRLTVV.

The chain links TRBV15 to TRBJ1-4, with D tentatively TRBD1 (6 bases). The CDR3 totals 18 residues. Trimming took off 1 base at V and 2 bases at J, with 17 bases between the two ends. Germline CDR1 LNHNV, CDR2 YYDKDF (reference sequence). For the CDR3, the DNA is TGTGCCACCAGCAGAGCCGGCCTAACAGGGATGACTAATGAAAAACTGTTTTTT. It is translated as CATSRAGLTGMTNEKLFF. Full variable domain (missing parts from reference TRBV15 and TRBJ1-4): DAMVIQNPRYQVTQFGKPVTLSCSQTLNHNVMYWYQQKSSQAPKLLFHYYDKDFNNEADTPDNFQSRRPNTSFCFLDIRSPGLGDTAMYLCATSRAGLTGMTNEKLFFGSGTQLSVL.

This clone was detected a few times. The chain couples TRBV10-3 to TRBJ1-5, with 8 bases fitting TRBD1. V dropped 6 bases and J dropped 3; count of bases not matched to a gene: 4. CDR1 ENHRY and CDR2 SYGVKD come from the germline V gene. This CDR3 region has 14 residues. The CDR3 is CAISAGGNNQPQHF. CDR3 DNA sequence: TGTGCCATCAGCGCAGGGGGCAACAATCAGCCCCAGCATTTT.

V and J are TRBV14 and TRBJ2-5; D is ambiguous. Gene TRBJ2-7 matches the end of the DNA better, so the J call may be wrong. CDR3 length: 14 amino acids. CDR1 and CDR2 (germline): SGHDN, FVKESK. CDR3 sequence reads: CASSQTRGSYEQYF. The CDR3 DNA sequence: TGTGCCAGCAGCCAAACGAGAGGCTCCTACGAGCAGTACTTC.

V usage is TRBV5-1 and J usage is TRBJ2-6; 10 bases match TRBD1. V was pared by 7 bases and J by 0 bases, with 7 bases of the junction left unmatched. The CDR3 runs 17 residues. Germline-derived CDR1 and CDR2 are SGHRS and YFSETQ. In nucleotides, the CDR3 is TGCGCCAGCCGCGACGGGACAGGGGCCTCTGGGGCCAACGTCCTGACTTTC. It translates to CASRDGTGASGANVLTF.

The CDR3 DNA sequence: TGTGCCTGGAGTGTAATAGATCTTCGAGAAGCTTTCTTT. As protein: CAWSVIDLREAFF. This chain uses TRBV30 with TRBJ1-1; D is ambiguous. The germline gives CDR1 GTSNPN, CDR2 SVGIG (reference sequence). With 0 bases removed from V and 8 bases from J, the gap between germline ends came to 13 bases. The CDR3 is 13 amino acids.

This clone was picked up a small number of times. V is TRBV7-8 and J is TRBJ2-1, with D possibly TRBD2 on 6 matching bases. Trimming pared 6 bases from V and 5 bases from J, leaving 17 bases between. Germline assignment: CDR1 SGHVS and CDR2 FQNEAQ. CDR3 length equals 15 residues. The chain's CDR3 is CASSPAGTANNEQFF. The CDR3 DNA sequence: TGTGCCAGCAGTCCCGCCGGGACTGCCAACAATGAGCAGTTCTTC.

The gene calls are TRBV7-8 and TRBJ2-5; TRBD2 matches at 9 bases. The CDR3 is made up of 14 amino acids. The J segment lost 7 bases and the V segment lost 3 bases, leaving 6 bases of the junction unmatched. CDR1 and CDR2 (germline): SGHVS, FQNEAQ. As DNA, the CDR3 is TGTGCCAGCAGCTTGCCGTCTAGCGGGACGACCCAGTACTTC. As protein: CASSLPSSGTTQYF.

This chain joins TRBV18 and TRBJ1-2; the match to TRBD1 covers 7 bases. From germline, CDR1 is KGHSH and CDR2 LQKENI. The CDR3 runs 13 residues. Trimming took 0 bases from V and 7 from J; bases not matched to a gene: 2. DNA for the CDR3: TGTGCCAGCTCACCACCGCCAGGGGGTGGCTACACCTTC. Translation: CASSPPPGGGYTF.

The V and J genes are TRBV6-5 and TRBJ2-3; 7 nucleotides agree with TRBD2. V trimming: 2 bases; J trimming: 3 bases; junction bases outside the gene matches: 5. The CDR3 extends over 15 amino acids. Germline lookup yields CDR1 MNHEY and CDR2 SVGAGI. CDR3 loop: CASSYGGSITDTQYF. CDR3 DNA sequence: TGTGCCAGCAGTTACGGCGGGAGCATAACAGATACGCAGTATTTT.

The chain recombines TRBV7-2 with TRBJ2-1, with 7 bases fitting TRBD2. Per germline, CDR1 SGHTA and CDR2 FQGNSA. The length of the CDR3 is 15 residues. The J segment lost 7 bases and the V segment lost 5 bases, leaving 11 bases of the junction unmatched. CDR3: CASSPERLAGNEQFF. The CDR3 DNA reads TGTGCCAGCAGCCCAGAACGACTAGCCGGGAATGAGCAGTTCTTC.

V and J are TRBV4-1 and TRBJ2-5; 9 bases map to TRBD1. The CDR3 has 19 residues. CDR1 is MGHRA and CDR2 is YSYEKL in the germline V gene. With 4 bases clipped from V and 5 bases from J, the junction kept 20 bases outside the gene matches. The CDR3 DNA is TGCGCCAGCAGCCGATCACAGGGGGCGAATTTAGGGGAAGTGGAGACCCAGTACTTC. Residues: CASSRSQGANLGEVETQYF.

This clone was counted between two and nine times. The V call is TRBV19, the J call TRBJ1-5; weak D call: TRBD1 (6 bases). This CDR3 comprises 13 residues. Germline V gives CDR1 LNHDA, CDR2 SQIVND (reference sequence). V dropped 4 bases and J dropped 4 bases, with 8 bases sitting between them. CDR3: CASSRTVNQPQHF. The CDR3 DNA is TGTGCCAGTAGTAGGACAGTAAATCAGCCCCAGCATTTT.

The rearrangement joins TRBV28 to TRBJ2-7; perhaps TRBD2 as D (6 bases). V was trimmed by 5 bases and J by 3 bases, leaving 14 bases between them. In germline, CDR1 is MDHEN, CDR2 SYDVKM. The CDR3 is made up of 14 amino acids. CDR3 bases: TGTGCCAGCAGTCACGTAGCGGAGCACTACGAGCAGTACTTC. Translation: CASSHVAEHYEQYF. The variable domain in full, completed from reference TRBV28 and TRBJ2-7, reads DVKVTQSSRYLVKRTGEKVFLECVQDMDHENMFWYRQDPGLGLRLIYFSYDVKMKEKGDIPEGYSVSREKKERFSLILESASTNQTSMYLCASSHVAEHYEQYFGPGTRLTVT.

This sequence joins TRBV7-2 and TRBJ1-1, with D uncertain. The ends were cut back, 1 base at V and 1 base at J, with 10 bases in the middle. The CDR3 covers 15 residues. CDR1 is SGHTA, CDR2 FQGNSA, per germline. As DNA, the CDR3 is TGTGCCAGCAGCTTAGTTGAGGGTGGGAACACTGAAGCTTTCTTT. This gives the protein CASSLVEGGNTEAFF.

The chain combines TRBV29-1 with TRBJ2-1; D ambiguous. V was clipped by 7 bases and J by 3 bases, with 16 bases between them. There are 14 residues in the CDR3. Germline-derived CDR1 and CDR2 are SQVTM and ANQGSEA. As DNA, the CDR3 is TGCAGCGCCGCCAGGTCCGGTAGCTACAATGAGCAGTTCTTC. Its translation: CSAARSGSYNEQFF.

This clone showed up just a few times. V and J are TRBV4-3 and TRBJ2-3; D unresolved. The CDR3 has 14 residues. The germline V and J ends were trimmed by 0 bases and 8 bases, with 12 bases remaining between them. The germline CDR1 and CDR2 sequences are LGHNA and YSLEER. CDR3 amino acids: CASSQDYSPGTQYF. CDR3 bases: TGCGCCAGCAGCCAAGATTACAGTCCCGGTACGCAGTATTTT.

This clone is a singleton in its sample. The gene calls are TRBV4-3 and TRBJ2-7; D perhaps matches TRBD2 (6 bases). Germline V gene data show CDR1 as LGHNA and CDR2 as YSLEER. The germline V and J ends were trimmed by 1 base and 3 bases, with 10 bases remaining between them. The CDR3 sequence is 14 residues long. The CDR3 DNA reads TGCGCCAGCAGCCAAGTCATCGGGGGCTACGAGCAGTACTTC. It translates to CASSQVIGGYEQYF.